This is a list of T cell receptor beta chains from one sample in a study of tumor-infiltrating lymphocytes in oesophageal squamous cell carcinoma. MiXCR, applied by TCRdb to the PCR reads, yields one record per CDR3 protein. The table lists roughly 15,000 distinct CDR3 sequences, roughly 49% of them singletons, with about 18% in the top ten. The sequencing input was esophageal tumor tissue. The receptors originated from a male donor with esophageal squamous cell carcinoma. CDR3s include the opening cysteine and the closing phenylalanine or tryptophan. The D gene is left open where the match is weak. Clone size appears in some rows only: once, few, many, or a class for an expanded clone.

j_call: TRBJ2-5
v_call: TRBV20-1
clone_size: once
d_call: .
cdr3_nt: TGTACCATGAGAACGACAGGCCAAGAGACCCAGTACTTC
cdr3_aa: CTMRTTGQETQYF

j_call: TRBJ1-4
v_call: TRBV5-4
clone_size: once
d_call: .
cdr3_nt: TGTGCCAGCAGCTTAAACAGGGCGGTTAATGAAAAACTGTTTTTT
cdr3_aa: CASSLNRAVNEKLFF

j_call: TRBJ2-7
v_call: TRBV7-2
clone_size: .
d_call: .
cdr3_nt: TGTGCCAGCAGCTCGAACCCCAACTACGAGCAGTACTTC
cdr3_aa: CASSSNPNYEQYF

j_call: TRBJ1-1
v_call: TRBV7-9
clone_size: medium-sized
d_call: .
cdr3_nt: TGTGCCAGCAGCTTAAAGGGCAGGGACACTGAAGCTTTCTTT
cdr3_aa: CASSLKGRDTEAFF

j_call: TRBJ2-5
v_call: TRBV7-2
clone_size: few
d_call: .
cdr3_nt: TGTGCCAGCAGCACCGTAGGGACCCAGTACTTC
cdr3_aa: CASSTVGTQYF

j_call: TRBJ1-3
v_call: TRBV7-9
clone_size: many
d_call: TRBD1
cdr3_nt: TGTGCCAGCAGCTTAGGGGACAGGGGAAACACCATATATTTT
cdr3_aa: CASSLGDRGNTIYF

j_call: TRBJ1-6
v_call: TRBV19
clone_size: .
d_call: .
cdr3_nt: TGTGCCAGTAGCGCCACAGGGAGAGGGGAGAGCTCACCCCTCCACTTT
cdr3_aa: CASSATGRGESSPLHF

j_call: TRBJ2-7
v_call: TRBV7-9
clone_size: once
d_call: .
cdr3_nt: TGTGCCAGCAGCGATACGATAGGGGTCACAGATACGCAGTACTTC
cdr3_aa: CASSDTIGVTDTQYF

j_call: TRBJ2-5
v_call: TRBV7-3
clone_size: .
d_call: .
cdr3_nt: TGTGCCAGCAGCCAACAGGGGCGGGGGTCCCAAGAGACCCAGTACTTC
cdr3_aa: CASSQQGRGSQETQYF

j_call: TRBJ2-5
v_call: TRBV7-4
clone_size: .
d_call: .
cdr3_nt: TGTGCCAGCAGCTTTTTTGGAGTTAGCGGAGACCCCCGGCAGACCCAGTACTTC
cdr3_aa: CASSFFGVSGDPRQTQYF

j_call: TRBJ1-3
v_call: TRBV6-1
clone_size: .
d_call: TRBD1
cdr3_nt: TGTGCCAGCAGTGCCGCTACAGGGGTCGGAAACACCATATATTTT
cdr3_aa: CASSAATGVGNTIYF

j_call: TRBJ1-2
v_call: TRBV28
clone_size: few
d_call: .
cdr3_nt: TGTGCCAGCAGTTCTAAACCGACAGCAAACTATGGCTACACCTTC
cdr3_aa: CASSSKPTANYGYTF

j_call: TRBJ2-7
v_call: TRBV11-2
clone_size: many
d_call: .
cdr3_nt: TGTGCCAGCAGCTTAGCCCTCTACTCCTACGAGCAGTACTTC
cdr3_aa: CASSLALYSYEQYF

j_call: TRBJ2-5
v_call: TRBV7-4
clone_size: .
d_call: .
cdr3_nt: TGTGCCATAGAGGGTCGTGGAGAGACCCAGTACTTC
cdr3_aa: CAIEGRGETQYF

j_call: TRBJ2-1
v_call: TRBV7-9
clone_size: .
d_call: .
cdr3_nt: TGTGCCAGCCTCTCTAGCATCTACAATGAGCAGTTCTTC
cdr3_aa: CASLSSIYNEQFF

j_call: TRBJ2-7
v_call: TRBV7-9
clone_size: .
d_call: .
cdr3_nt: TGTGCCAGCAGCTTAGGTGGGGGGCTCAACGAGCAGTACTTC
cdr3_aa: CASSLGGGLNEQYF

j_call: TRBJ1-1
v_call: TRBV20-1
clone_size: .
d_call: TRBD1
cdr3_nt: TGCAGTGCCCGCACCGGGACAGGCGGCGAAGCTTTCTTT
cdr3_aa: CSARTGTGGEAFF

j_call: TRBJ2-1
v_call: TRBV11-2
clone_size: .
d_call: .
cdr3_nt: TGTGCCAGCAGCCGAGTTCAACGGGTTAATGAGCAGTTCTTC
cdr3_aa: CASSRVQRVNEQFF

j_call: TRBJ2-3
v_call: TRBV10-1
clone_size: few
d_call: .
cdr3_nt: TGCGCCAGCAGTGTGAGTGTAAGTGGCACGCAGTATTTT
cdr3_aa: CASSVSVSGTQYF

j_call: TRBJ2-3
v_call: TRBV6-6
clone_size: .
d_call: .
cdr3_nt: TGTGCCAGCAGTTACGGAACCACAGATACGCAGTATTTT
cdr3_aa: CASSYGTTDTQYF

j_call: TRBJ2-7
v_call: TRBV6-1
clone_size: once
d_call: TRBD1
cdr3_nt: TGTGCCAGCAGTACCCAGGGACAGGCGACCTCCTACGAGCAGTACTTC
cdr3_aa: CASSTQGQATSYEQYF

j_call: TRBJ2-5
v_call: TRBV7-2
clone_size: .
d_call: .
cdr3_nt: TGTGCCAGCAGCTTAGGAAAGGCCCGTAAAGAGACCCAGTACTTC
cdr3_aa: CASSLGKARKETQYF

j_call: TRBJ2-7
v_call: TRBV7-2
clone_size: large
d_call: TRBD1
cdr3_nt: TGTGCCAGCAGATGGACAGGCCTCAATTCACCCCTCCACTTC
cdr3_aa: CASRWTGLNSPLHF

j_call: TRBJ2-3
v_call: TRBV7-6
clone_size: .
d_call: .
cdr3_nt: TGTGCCAGCAGCTTCGGAGGCACAGATACGCAGTATTTT
cdr3_aa: CASSFGGTDTQYF

j_call: TRBJ1-4
v_call: TRBV7-2
clone_size: .
d_call: .
cdr3_nt: TGTGCCAGCAGCTTAGGGGCGTCTGGTGAAAAACTGTTTTTT
cdr3_aa: CASSLGASGEKLFF

j_call: TRBJ1-2
v_call: TRBV7-2
clone_size: few
d_call: .
cdr3_nt: TGTGCCAGCAGCCGTCAGGGCAATTTACCCCACTACACCTTC
cdr3_aa: CASSRQGNLPHYTF

j_call: TRBJ1-1
v_call: TRBV7-3
clone_size: .
d_call: .
cdr3_nt: TGTGCCAGCTTGCAGGACCCGAACACTGAAGCTTTCTTT
cdr3_aa: CASLQDPNTEAFF

j_call: TRBJ2-1
v_call: TRBV24-1
clone_size: .
d_call: TRBD1
cdr3_nt: TGTGCCACCAGTGATTCATCCGGGACAGGGGCCTACAATGAGCAGTTCTTC
cdr3_aa: CATSDSSGTGAYNEQFF

j_call: TRBJ2-5
v_call: TRBV7-2
clone_size: .
d_call: TRBD2
cdr3_nt: TGTGCCAGCAGCTTTAGCGGGGATTTCCCCGGGGGATATTTT
cdr3_aa: CASSFSGDFPGGYF

j_call: TRBJ2-7
v_call: TRBV7-6
clone_size: .
d_call: .
cdr3_nt: TGTGCCAGCAGCTTAGGGCGGTCCTACGAGCAGTACTTC
cdr3_aa: CASSLGRSYEQYF

j_call: TRBJ2-7
v_call: TRBV7-6
clone_size: .
d_call: TRBD2
cdr3_nt: TGTGCCAGCAGCTCCTGTCGGACTAGCGGGGTTTACGAGCAGTACTTC
cdr3_aa: CASSSCRTSGVYEQYF

j_call: TRBJ2-7
v_call: TRBV6-6
clone_size: .
d_call: TRBD1
cdr3_nt: TGTGCCAGCACCCTAAGGACAGGAACTTCCTACGAGCAGTACTTC
cdr3_aa: CASTLRTGTSYEQYF

j_call: TRBJ2-5
v_call: TRBV10-3
clone_size: .
d_call: .
cdr3_nt: TGTGCCATCAGTGATCGGGAAGAGACCCAGTACTTC
cdr3_aa: CAISDREETQYF

j_call: TRBJ2-1
v_call: TRBV12-3/TRBV12-4
clone_size: .
d_call: .
cdr3_nt: TGTGCCAGCAGCCCGTTTCGGAGCGACTACAATGAGCAGTTCTTC
cdr3_aa: CASSPFRSDYNEQFF

j_call: TRBJ1-1
v_call: TRBV5-4
clone_size: .
d_call: .
cdr3_nt: TGCGCCAGCAGCTTGGGACTTGTGGCTTTCTTT
cdr3_aa: CASSLGLVAFF

j_call: TRBJ2-3
v_call: TRBV7-6
clone_size: .
d_call: .
cdr3_nt: TGTGCCAGCAGCCGAAGTCTTACAGATACGCAGTATTTT
cdr3_aa: CASSRSLTDTQYF

j_call: TRBJ2-5
v_call: TRBV7-3
clone_size: .
d_call: .
cdr3_nt: TGTGCCAGCAGCTTAAGGGGGGCCTTCCAGACCCAGTACTTC
cdr3_aa: CASSLRGAFQTQYF

j_call: TRBJ2-2
v_call: TRBV3-1
clone_size: .
d_call: TRBD2
cdr3_nt: TGTGCCAGCAGCCAAGTGGGGGGGAAGCTGTTTTTT
cdr3_aa: CASSQVGGKLFF

j_call: TRBJ2-1
v_call: TRBV12-3/TRBV12-4
clone_size: .
d_call: .
cdr3_nt: TGTGTCAGGAGTCCGCGCGGGGATACCTACAATGAGCAGTTCTTC
cdr3_aa: CVRSPRGDTYNEQFF

j_call: TRBJ1-1
v_call: TRBV10-1
clone_size: .
d_call: .
cdr3_nt: TGCGCCAGCAGTGACGGGGCTGAAGCTTTCTTT
cdr3_aa: CASSDGAEAFF

j_call: TRBJ2-7
v_call: TRBV7-2
clone_size: .
d_call: .
cdr3_nt: TGTGCCAGCAGCCCTGTGGGCGCGTTCTCCTACGAGCAGTACTTC
cdr3_aa: CASSPVGAFSYEQYF